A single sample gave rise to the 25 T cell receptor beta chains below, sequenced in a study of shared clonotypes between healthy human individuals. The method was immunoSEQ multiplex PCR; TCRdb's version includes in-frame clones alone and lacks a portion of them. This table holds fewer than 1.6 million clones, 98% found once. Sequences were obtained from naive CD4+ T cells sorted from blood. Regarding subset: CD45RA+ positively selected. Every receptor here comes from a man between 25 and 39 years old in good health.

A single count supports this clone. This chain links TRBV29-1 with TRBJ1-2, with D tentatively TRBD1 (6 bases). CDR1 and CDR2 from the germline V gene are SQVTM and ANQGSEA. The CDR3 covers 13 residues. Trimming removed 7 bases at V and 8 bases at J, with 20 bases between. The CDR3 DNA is TGCAGCGCAGCATCCTCAGGGGCAGCAGGCTACACCTTC. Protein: CSAASSGAAGYTF.

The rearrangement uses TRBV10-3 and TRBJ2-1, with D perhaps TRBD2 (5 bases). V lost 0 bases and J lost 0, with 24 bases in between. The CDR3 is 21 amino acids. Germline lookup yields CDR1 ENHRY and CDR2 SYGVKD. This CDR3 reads CAISESIIKSLSVSSYNEQFF. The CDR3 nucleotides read TGTGCCATCAGTGAGTCGATCATAAAGTCCCTTAGCGTAAGCTCCTACAATGAGCAGTTCTTC.

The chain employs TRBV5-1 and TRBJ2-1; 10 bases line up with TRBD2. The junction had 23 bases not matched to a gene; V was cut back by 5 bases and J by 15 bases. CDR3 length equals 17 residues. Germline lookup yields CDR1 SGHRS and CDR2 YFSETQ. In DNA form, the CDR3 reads TGCGCCAGCAGGCATGGTCAGCGGGAGGGCCCGTCTCAATCTTTGTTCTTC. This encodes CASRHGQREGPSQSLFF.

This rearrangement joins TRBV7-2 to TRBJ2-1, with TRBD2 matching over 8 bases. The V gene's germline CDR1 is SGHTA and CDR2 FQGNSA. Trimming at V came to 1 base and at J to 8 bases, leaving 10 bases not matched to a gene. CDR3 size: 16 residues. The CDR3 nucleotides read TGTGCCAGCAGCTTAGATGTAGCGGGAAGAGGGGATGAGCAGTTCTTC. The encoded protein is CASSLDVAGRGDEQFF.

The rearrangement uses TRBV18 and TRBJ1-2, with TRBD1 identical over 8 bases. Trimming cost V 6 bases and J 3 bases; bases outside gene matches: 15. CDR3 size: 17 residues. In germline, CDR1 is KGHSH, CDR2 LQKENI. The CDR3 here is CASSQTQGALSDYGYTF. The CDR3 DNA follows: TGTGCCAGCTCCCAGACTCAGGGGGCCCTTAGTGACTATGGCTACACCTTC.

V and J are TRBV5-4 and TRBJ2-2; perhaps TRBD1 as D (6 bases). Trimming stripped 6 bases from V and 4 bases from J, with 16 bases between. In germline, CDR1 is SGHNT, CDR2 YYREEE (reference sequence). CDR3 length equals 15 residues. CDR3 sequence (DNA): TGTGCCAGCACACTCGGACAGTTTAGCACCGGGGAGCTGTTTTTT. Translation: CASTLGQFSTGELFF. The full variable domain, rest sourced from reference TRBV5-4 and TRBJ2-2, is ETGVTQSPTHLIKTRGQQVTLRCSSQSGHNTVSWYQQALGQGPQFIFQYYREEENGRGNFPPRFSGLQFPNYSSELNVNALELDDSALYLCASTLGQFSTGELFFGEGSRLTVL.

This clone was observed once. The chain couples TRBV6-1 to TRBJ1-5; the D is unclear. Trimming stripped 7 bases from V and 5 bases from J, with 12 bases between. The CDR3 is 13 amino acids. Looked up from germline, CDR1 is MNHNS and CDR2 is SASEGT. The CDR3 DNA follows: TGTGCCAGCACATACAGTTTCTATCAGCCCCAGCATTTT. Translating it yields CASTYSFYQPQHF.

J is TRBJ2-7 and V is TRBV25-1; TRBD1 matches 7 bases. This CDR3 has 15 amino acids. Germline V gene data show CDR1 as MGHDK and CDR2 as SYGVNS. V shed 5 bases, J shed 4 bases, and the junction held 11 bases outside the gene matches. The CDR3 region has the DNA TGTGCCAGCAGTAGCAGAAACAGGGGTAATTACGAGCAGTACTTC. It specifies CASSSRNRGNYEQYF.

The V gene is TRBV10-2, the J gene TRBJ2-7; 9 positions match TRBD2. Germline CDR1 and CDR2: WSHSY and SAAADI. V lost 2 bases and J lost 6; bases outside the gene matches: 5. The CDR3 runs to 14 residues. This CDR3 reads CASSEIGTSIEQYF. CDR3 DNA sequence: TGCGCCAGCAGTGAGATTGGGACTAGCATCGAGCAGTACTTC.

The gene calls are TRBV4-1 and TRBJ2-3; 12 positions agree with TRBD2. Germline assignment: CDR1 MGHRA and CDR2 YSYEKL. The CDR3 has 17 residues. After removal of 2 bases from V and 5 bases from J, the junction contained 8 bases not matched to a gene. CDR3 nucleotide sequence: TGCGCCAGCAGCCAAACCGGGACTAGCGGGCGAGTAGATACGCAGTATTTT. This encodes CASSQTGTSGRVDTQYF.

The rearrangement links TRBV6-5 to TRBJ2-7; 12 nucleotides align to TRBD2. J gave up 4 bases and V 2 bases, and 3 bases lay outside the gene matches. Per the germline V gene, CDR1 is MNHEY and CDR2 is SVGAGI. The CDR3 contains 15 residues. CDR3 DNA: TGTGCCAGCAGTTACCTGACTAGCGGGAGTTACGAGCAGTACTTC. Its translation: CASSYLTSGSYEQYF.

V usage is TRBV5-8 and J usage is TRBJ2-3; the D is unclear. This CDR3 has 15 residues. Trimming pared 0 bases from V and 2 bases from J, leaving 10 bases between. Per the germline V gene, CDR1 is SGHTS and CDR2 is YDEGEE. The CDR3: CASSLVVGNTDTQYF. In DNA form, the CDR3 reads TGTGCCAGCAGCTTGGTTGTAGGAAACACAGATACGCAGTATTTT.

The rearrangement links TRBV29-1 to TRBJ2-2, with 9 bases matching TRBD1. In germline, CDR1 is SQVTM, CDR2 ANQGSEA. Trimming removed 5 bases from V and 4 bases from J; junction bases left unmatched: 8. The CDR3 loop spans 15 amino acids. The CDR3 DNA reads TGCAGCGTTTTAACCGGGACAGGGTTCACCGGGGAGCTGTTTTTT. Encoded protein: CSVLTGTGFTGELFF.

The CDR3 coding sequence is TGTGCCAGCAGTTTTCTAGGGGGGAACGAGCAGTACTTC. It translates to CASSFLGGNEQYF. The chain uses TRBV27 and TRBJ2-7; D assignment may be TRBD1 or TRBD2 (6 bases each). CDR3 length: 13 residues. Germline CDR1 is MNHEY and CDR2 is SMNVEV (reference sequence). V lost 3 bases to trimming and J lost 5 bases, with 11 bases between them.

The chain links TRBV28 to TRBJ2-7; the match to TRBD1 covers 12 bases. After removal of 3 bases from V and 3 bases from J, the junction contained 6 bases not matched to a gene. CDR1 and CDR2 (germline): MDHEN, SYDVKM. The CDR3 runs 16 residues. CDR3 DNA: TGTGCCAGCAGTTTGGCCGGGACAGGGGGCATCTACGAGCAGTACTTC. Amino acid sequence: CASSLAGTGGIYEQYF.

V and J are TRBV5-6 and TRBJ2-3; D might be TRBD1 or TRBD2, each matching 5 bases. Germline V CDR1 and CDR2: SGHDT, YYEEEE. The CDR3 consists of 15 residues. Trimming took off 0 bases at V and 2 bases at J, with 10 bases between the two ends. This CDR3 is CASSLVGTVTDTQYF. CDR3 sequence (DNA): TGTGCCAGCAGCTTGGTGGGGACCGTCACAGATACGCAGTATTTT.

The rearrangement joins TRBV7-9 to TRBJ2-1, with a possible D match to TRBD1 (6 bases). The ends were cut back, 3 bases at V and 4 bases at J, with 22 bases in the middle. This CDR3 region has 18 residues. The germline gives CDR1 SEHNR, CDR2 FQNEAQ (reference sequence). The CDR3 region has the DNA TGTGCCAGCAGCTTGTTAAGTAAAGGCAGGGGCATTTACAATGAGCAGTTCTTC. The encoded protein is CASSLLSKGRGIYNEQFF.

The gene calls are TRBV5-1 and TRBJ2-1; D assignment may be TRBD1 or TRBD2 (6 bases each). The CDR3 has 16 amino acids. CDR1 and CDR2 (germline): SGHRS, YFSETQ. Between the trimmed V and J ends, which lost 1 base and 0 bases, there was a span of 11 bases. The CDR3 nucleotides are TGCGCCAGCAGCTTGAGGGGGGAAAGCTCCTACAATGAGCAGTTCTTC. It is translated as CASSLRGESSYNEQFF.

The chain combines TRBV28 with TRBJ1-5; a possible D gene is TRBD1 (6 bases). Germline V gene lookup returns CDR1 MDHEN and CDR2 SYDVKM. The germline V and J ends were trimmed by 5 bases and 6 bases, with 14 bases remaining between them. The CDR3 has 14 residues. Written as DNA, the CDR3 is TGTGCCAGCAGTGTTGGGGGCGCGGGTCAGCCCCAGCATTTT. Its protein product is CASSVGGAGQPQHF.

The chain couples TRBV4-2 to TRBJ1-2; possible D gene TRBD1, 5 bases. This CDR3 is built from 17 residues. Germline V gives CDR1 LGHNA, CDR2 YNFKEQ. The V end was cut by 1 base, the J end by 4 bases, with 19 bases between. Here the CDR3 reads CASSQVSGDRHFYGYTF. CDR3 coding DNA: TGTGCCAGCAGCCAAGTTTCTGGGGACCGCCACTTCTATGGCTACACCTTC.

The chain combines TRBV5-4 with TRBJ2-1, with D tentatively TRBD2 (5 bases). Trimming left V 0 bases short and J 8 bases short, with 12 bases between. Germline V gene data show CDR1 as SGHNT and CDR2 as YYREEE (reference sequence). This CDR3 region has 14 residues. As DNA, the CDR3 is TGTGCCAGCAGCTTGGTAGGACGGGGATATGAGCAGTTCTTC. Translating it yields CASSLVGRGYEQFF.

CDR3: CAISDPFGTGNTIYF. In DNA, the CDR3 is TGTGCCATCAGTGACCCTTTCGGGACTGGAAACACCATATATTTT. V and J are TRBV10-3 and TRBJ1-3; D not resolved. This CDR3 comprises 15 residues. V dropped 3 bases and J dropped 2 bases, with 11 bases sitting between them. CDR1 ENHRY and CDR2 SYGVKD come from the germline V gene.

CDR3 residues: CASSSRRGTEAFF. CDR3 DNA sequence: TGTGCCAGCAGCTCACGCAGGGGGACTGAAGCTTTCTTT. The genes are TRBV11-3 and TRBJ1-1, with 7 bases identical to TRBD1. CDR3 length: 13 amino acids. Germline CDR1 reads SGHNT; CDR2 reads YENEEA. Unmatched junction bases numbered 4, after V lost 4 bases and J lost 5 bases. The whole variable domain, remainder taken from reference TRBV11-3 and TRBJ1-1, is EAGVVQSPRYKIIEKKQPVAFWCNPISGHNTLYWYLQNLGQGPELLIRYENEEAVDDSQLPKDRFSAERLKGVDSTLKIQPAELGDSAVYLCASSSRRGTEAFFGQGTRLTVV.

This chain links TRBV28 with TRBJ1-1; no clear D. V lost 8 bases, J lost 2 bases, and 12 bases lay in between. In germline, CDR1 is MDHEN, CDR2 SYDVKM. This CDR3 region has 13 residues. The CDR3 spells CASLTWGNTEAFF. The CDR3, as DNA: TGTGCCAGCCTCACGTGGGGAAACACTGAAGCTTTCTTT.

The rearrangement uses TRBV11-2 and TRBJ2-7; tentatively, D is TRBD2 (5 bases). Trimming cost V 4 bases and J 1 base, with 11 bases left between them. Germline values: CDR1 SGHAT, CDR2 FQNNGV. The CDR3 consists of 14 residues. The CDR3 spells CASSYGISSYEQYF. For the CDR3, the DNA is TGTGCCAGCAGCTACGGGATCTCATCCTACGAGCAGTACTTC.